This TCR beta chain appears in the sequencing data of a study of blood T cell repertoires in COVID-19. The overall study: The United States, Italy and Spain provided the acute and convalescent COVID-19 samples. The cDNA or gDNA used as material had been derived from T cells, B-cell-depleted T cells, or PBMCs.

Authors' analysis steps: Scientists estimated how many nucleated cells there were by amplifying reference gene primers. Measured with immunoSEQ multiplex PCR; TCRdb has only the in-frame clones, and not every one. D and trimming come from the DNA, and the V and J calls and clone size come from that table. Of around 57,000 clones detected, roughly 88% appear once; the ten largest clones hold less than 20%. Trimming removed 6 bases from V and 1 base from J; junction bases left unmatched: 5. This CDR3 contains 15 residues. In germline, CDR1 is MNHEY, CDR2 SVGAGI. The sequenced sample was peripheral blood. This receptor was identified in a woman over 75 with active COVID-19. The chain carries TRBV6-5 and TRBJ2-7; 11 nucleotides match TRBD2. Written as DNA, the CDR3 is TGTGCCAGCAGCTTGCTAGCGGGGGGTTCCTACGAGCAGTACTTC. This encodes CASSLLAGGSYEQYF.